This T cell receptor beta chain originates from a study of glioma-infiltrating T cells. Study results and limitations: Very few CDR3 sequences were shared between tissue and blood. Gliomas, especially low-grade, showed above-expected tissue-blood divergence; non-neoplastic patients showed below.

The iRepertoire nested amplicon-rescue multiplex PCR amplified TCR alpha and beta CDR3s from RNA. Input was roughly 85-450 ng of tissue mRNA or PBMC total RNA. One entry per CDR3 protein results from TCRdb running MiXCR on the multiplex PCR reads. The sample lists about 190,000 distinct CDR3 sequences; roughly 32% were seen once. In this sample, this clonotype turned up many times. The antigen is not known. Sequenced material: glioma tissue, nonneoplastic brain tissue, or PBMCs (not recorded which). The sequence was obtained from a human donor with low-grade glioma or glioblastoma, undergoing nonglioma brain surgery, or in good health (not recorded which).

CDR3 nucleotides: TGCAGTGCTAGAACAGGACTAGCGGGACTAAATGAGCAGTTCTTC. It specifies CSARTGLAGLNEQFF. This chain connects TRBV20-1 to TRBJ2-1, with 12 bases aligning to TRBD2. Germline V gene sequence: CDR1 DFQATT, CDR2 SNEGSKA (reference sequence). V was pared by 2 bases and J by 7 bases, with 6 bases of the junction left unmatched. The CDR3 spans 15 residues.